The 26 T cell receptor beta chains reported below all come from one sample, sequenced in a study of T cell responses to AZD1222 COVID-19 vaccine. The protocol was immunoSEQ multiplex PCR, while the TCRdb copy is restricted to in-frame clones and leaves out a portion. The sample has tens of thousands of clones; about 88% are singletons. The input for sequencing was peripheral blood, taken on day 0 of AZD1222 vaccination. Receptor source: an adult in good health.

This clone was observed once. The rearrangement joins TRBV29-1 to TRBJ1-4; D ambiguous. V dropped 4 bases and J dropped 0 bases, with 3 bases sitting between them. The CDR3 length is 12 residues. In germline, CDR1 is SQVTM, CDR2 ANQGSEA. This chain's CDR3 is CSVAATNEKLFF. In DNA form, the CDR3 reads TGCAGCGTTGCTGCAACTAATGAAAAACTGTTTTTT. Complete variable domain (other parts from reference TRBV29-1 and TRBJ1-4): SAVISQKPSRDICQRGTSLTIQCQVDSQVTMMFWYRQQPGQSLTLIATANQGSEATYESGFVIDKFPISRPNLTFSTLTVSNMSPEDSSIYLCSVAATNEKLFFGSGTQLSVL.

This chain links TRBV2 with TRBJ1-5; D may be TRBD1 (5 bases). The CDR3 is made up of 14 amino acids. Germline V gene data show CDR1 as SNHLY and CDR2 as FYNNEI. V lost 7 bases, J lost 4 bases, and 14 bases lay in between. The CDR3 sequence is CASTEGSINQPQHF. The CDR3 DNA reads as TGTGCCAGCACGGAGGGGTCGATAAATCAGCCCCAGCATTTT. Based on the CDR3 plus reference TRBV2 and TRBJ1-5, the full variable domain is EPEVTQTPSHQVTQMGQEVILRCVPISNHLYFYWYRQILGQKVEFLVSFYNNEISEKSEIFDDQFSVERPDGSNFTLKIRSTKLEDSAMYFCASTEGSINQPQHFGDGTRLSIL.

The J gene is TRBJ2-5, the V gene TRBV11-1; TRBD2 agrees at 11 bases. V gave up 3 bases and J gave up 4 bases; unmatched junction bases: 4. Germline CDR1 and CDR2: SGHAT and FQDESV (reference sequence). The CDR3 is 15 residues long. The CDR3 DNA sequence: TGTGCCAGCAGCTTTCTAGCGGGGGGTTCAGAGACCCAGTACTTC. It encodes CASSFLAGGSETQYF.

The CDR3 here is CASSPRTSGGTETQYF. CDR3 coding DNA: TGTGCCAGCAGCCCCAGGACTAGCGGGGGGACGGAGACCCAGTACTTC. This sequence joins TRBV4-2 and TRBJ2-5; 14 bases agree with TRBD2. The V gene end was trimmed by 4 bases and the J gene end by 5 bases; junction bases not matched to a gene: 6. The germline CDR1 and CDR2 sequences are LGHNA and YNFKEQ. The CDR3 runs 16 residues.

The chain has TRBV11-3 and TRBJ1-4; D is perhaps TRBD1 (6 bases). The V gene lost 3 bases and the J gene lost 4 bases, with 15 bases spanning the gap. The CDR3 is made up of 16 amino acids. Per germline, CDR1 SGHNT and CDR2 YENEEA. The CDR3 sequence is CASSFAGGAYNEKLFF. The CDR3 DNA reads TGTGCCAGCAGCTTTGCGGGGGGCGCCTATAATGAAAAACTGTTTTTT.

The chain uses TRBV20-1 and TRBJ2-2; D unclear. The V gene lost 3 bases and the J gene lost 8 bases, with 13 bases spanning the gap. This CDR3 contains 13 residues. Germline V lookup: CDR1 DFQATT, CDR2 SNEGSKA (reference sequence). This chain's CDR3 is CSASHPSGGELFF. In nucleotides, the CDR3 is TGCAGTGCTAGTCACCCTAGTGGAGGGGAGCTGTTTTTT.

The chain is built from TRBV4-3 and TRBJ1-1; D not resolved. The germline V gene encodes CDR1 LGHNA and CDR2 YSLEER. V was trimmed by 1 base and J by 7 bases, leaving 10 bases between them. The CDR3 is made up of 13 amino acids. The CDR3 DNA reads as TGCGCCAGCAGCCAAGGACGGTCTCATGAAGCTTTCTTT. Translation gives CASSQGRSHEAFF.

The rearrangement links TRBV9 to TRBJ2-2, with 9 bases aligning to TRBD1. This CDR3 region has 16 residues. CDR1 and CDR2 (germline): SGDLS, YYNGEE. J gave up 4 bases and V 5 bases, and 9 bases lay outside the gene matches. In DNA form, the CDR3 reads TGTGCCAGCAGGCCTCAGGGACAGGGAACCACCGGGGAGCTGTTTTTT. It is translated as CASRPQGQGTTGELFF.

Points on this clone: Compared with germline, one end of the junction differs, possibly owing to a read error. The CDR3 here is CASSWGQNTEVFF. The CDR3 nucleotides read TGTGCCAGCAGTTGGGGGCAGAACACTGAAGTTTTCTTT. V is TRBV6-5 and J is TRBJ1-1; tentative D call: TRBD1 (6 bases). This CDR3 comprises 13 residues. Germline V gives CDR1 MNHEY, CDR2 SVGAGI.

The rearrangement uses TRBV11-3 and TRBJ2-7; 7 nucleotides align to TRBD1. The CDR3 runs to 13 residues. The germline V gene encodes CDR1 SGHNT and CDR2 YENEEA. V shed 5 bases and J 8 bases; nucleotides not matched to a gene: 9. CDR3 sequence: CASSRTTGTKQYF. As DNA, the CDR3 is TGTGCCAGCAGCCGAACGACAGGGACCAAGCAGTACTTC.

The CDR3: CASSVWNTIYF. CDR3 DNA: TGTGCCAGCAGCGTCTGGAACACCATATATTTT. The chain recombines TRBV6-2 or TRBV6-3 with TRBJ1-3, with D uncertain. CDR1 and CDR2 from the germline V gene are MNHEY and SVGEGT. CDR3 length: 11 residues. V gave up 6 bases and J gave up 7 bases, with 7 bases separating them.

The chain has TRBV19 and TRBJ1-2; tentative D call: TRBD1 (5 bases). The CDR3 is 15 residues long. Germline V gene sequence: CDR1 LNHDA, CDR2 SQIVND (reference sequence). Trimming took 0 bases from V and 3 from J, leaving 11 bases between them. The CDR3 bases are TGTGCCAGTAGTATAGAAGCAGGGAATTACTATGGCTACACCTTC. Amino acids: CASSIEAGNYYGYTF.

The chain links TRBV3-1 (or the pseudogene TRBV3-2) to TRBJ2-7, with 8 bases matching TRBD1. The CDR3 is 15 amino acids. Germline loops: CDR1 LGHDT, CDR2 YNNKEL (reference sequence). With 0 bases clipped from V and 5 bases from J, the junction kept 6 bases outside the gene matches. CDR3 amino acids: CASSQEKDRVNEQYF. The CDR3 bases are TGTGCCAGCAGCCAAGAGAAGGACAGGGTGAACGAGCAGTACTTC.

The J gene is TRBJ2-7, the V gene TRBV19, with 8 bases matching TRBD1. CDR1 LNHDA and CDR2 SQIVND come from the germline V gene (reference sequence). The V segment lost 5 bases and the J segment 5 bases; nucleotides outside the gene matches: 5. The CDR3 contains 13 residues. This CDR3 reads CASSVRTGHEQYF. In DNA form, the CDR3 reads TGTGCCAGTAGTGTCCGGACAGGGCACGAGCAGTACTTC.

The V gene is TRBV9, the J gene TRBJ2-1, with 11 bases lining up with TRBD2. Germline V lookup: CDR1 SGDLS, CDR2 YYNGEE. V trimming: 0 bases; J trimming: 3 bases; junction bases outside the gene matches: 2. The CDR3 is 16 amino acids. DNA of the CDR3: TGTGCCAGCAGCGTAGAAGGACTAGCGGGCTACAATGAGCAGTTCTTC. It encodes CASSVEGLAGYNEQFF.

The rearrangement uses TRBV6-5 and TRBJ1-1, with D perhaps TRBD1 (5 bases). The CDR3 spans 14 residues. The germline V gene has CDR1 MNHEY and CDR2 SVGAGI. The V end was cut by 5 bases, the J end by 0 bases, with 10 bases between. The CDR3 bases are TGTGCCAGCAGTCGTGACAGCATGAACACTGAAGCTTTCTTT. Translating it yields CASSRDSMNTEAFF.

The V call is TRBV18, the J call TRBJ1-1; D is unclear. V was cut by 5 bases and J by 6 bases, with 19 bases left in between. The CDR3 contains 15 residues. Germline loops: CDR1 KGHSH, CDR2 LQKENI. The CDR3 sequence: CASSAATQVGAEAFF. The CDR3 DNA is TGTGCCAGCTCAGCCGCGACTCAAGTAGGCGCTGAAGCTTTCTTT.

The chain recombines TRBV6-4 with TRBJ1-2; weak D call: TRBD1 (6 bases). The length of the CDR3 is 12 residues. Germline CDR1 and CDR2: MRHNA and SNTAGT. Between the trimmed V and J ends, which lost 6 bases and 8 bases, there was a span of 13 bases. The CDR3 coding sequence is TGTGCCAGCAGAGTAAGCAGGGGCGGCTACACCTTC. This gives the protein CASRVSRGGYTF.

The V and J genes are TRBV4-3 and TRBJ2-6; 7 bases are a match to TRBD1. The CDR3 runs to 17 residues. In germline, CDR1 is LGHNA, CDR2 YSLEER. Trimming at V came to 3 bases and at J to 0 bases, leaving 5 bases not matched to a gene. As DNA, the CDR3 is TGCGCCAGCAGCCAGCGACAGGGCAACTCTGGGGCCAACGTCCTGACTTTC. It translates to CASSQRQGNSGANVLTF.

V and J are TRBV6-1 and TRBJ1-6; no firm D call. The length of the CDR3 is 13 residues. Germline V gene sequence: CDR1 MNHNS, CDR2 SASEGT. V gave up 0 bases and J gave up 14 bases, with 11 bases separating them. For the CDR3, the DNA is TGTGCCAGCAGTGAAGCGGAGGGTATTACCCTCCACTTT. Its protein is CASSEAEGITLHF.

The chain has TRBV19 and TRBJ1-2; no clear D. The germline V gene encodes CDR1 LNHDA and CDR2 SQIVND (reference sequence). Deletions cut 1 base from V and 8 bases from J, with 11 bases between. This CDR3 region has 13 residues. The DNA for the CDR3 is TGTGCCAGTAGTATAGGAAGAACTATGGGCTACACCTTC. Protein sequence: CASSIGRTMGYTF.

The chain recombines TRBV11-2 with TRBJ1-1, with D possibly matching TRBD1 (6 bases). The V and J ends lost 4 bases and 4 bases respectively, with 10 bases between them. CDR1 is SGHAT and CDR2 is FQNNGV in the germline V gene. The CDR3 loop spans 13 amino acids. Written as DNA, the CDR3 is TGTGCCAGCAGCTCTACAGGGTTCACTGAAGCTTTCTTT. Amino acid sequence: CASSSTGFTEAFF.

DNA for the CDR3: TGTGCCAGCAGCGAAAGGGACAGCGATGAGCAGTTCTTC. This encodes CASSERDSDEQFF. The chain has TRBV6-4 and TRBJ2-1; 7 bases match TRBD1. The germline V gene has CDR1 MRHNA and CDR2 SNTAGT. V shed 6 bases and J 8 bases; nucleotides not matched to a gene: 7. The CDR3 spans 13 residues.

This rearrangement joins TRBV25-1 to TRBJ2-5, with 7 bases matching TRBD1. The V gene's germline CDR1 is MGHDK and CDR2 SYGVNS. The CDR3 length is 15 residues. Unmatched junction bases numbered 10, after V lost 4 bases and J lost 5 bases. The CDR3 sequence is CASSVDRWAYETQYF. DNA of the CDR3: TGTGCCAGCAGTGTGGACAGGTGGGCATACGAGACCCAGTACTTC.

This clone was observed a single time. The rearrangement joins TRBV4-3 to TRBJ1-3, with D perhaps matching TRBD1 (5 bases). V dropped 0 bases and J dropped 16 bases, with 22 bases sitting between them. Germline V gene lookup returns CDR1 LGHNA and CDR2 YSLEER. This CDR3 is 15 amino acids long. CDR3 amino acids: CASSQDGTRFVGLYF. The CDR3 DNA reads as TGCGCCAGCAGCCAAGATGGAACGAGATTTGTGGGACTCTATTTT.

V gene TRBV9 combines with J gene TRBJ2-3, with TRBD2 identical over 9 bases. The CDR3 sequence is 15 residues long. The V and J ends lost 0 bases and 2 bases, in that order; junction bases with no gene match: 1. Germline V gives CDR1 SGDLS, CDR2 YYNGEE. CDR3 nucleotides: TGTGCCAGCAGCGTAGGACTAGCGGCCACAGATACGCAGTATTTT. The encoded protein is CASSVGLAATDTQYF.